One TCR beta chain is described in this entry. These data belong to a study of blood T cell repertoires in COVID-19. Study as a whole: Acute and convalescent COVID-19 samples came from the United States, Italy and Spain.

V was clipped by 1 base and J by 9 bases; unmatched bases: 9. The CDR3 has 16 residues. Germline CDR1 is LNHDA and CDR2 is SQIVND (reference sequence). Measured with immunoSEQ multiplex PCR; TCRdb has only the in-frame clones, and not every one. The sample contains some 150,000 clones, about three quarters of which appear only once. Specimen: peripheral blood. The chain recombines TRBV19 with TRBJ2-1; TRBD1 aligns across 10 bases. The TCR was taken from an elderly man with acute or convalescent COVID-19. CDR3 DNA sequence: TGTGCCAGTAGTATAGCCGCGCCGGGACAGGGGTTTGAGCAGTTCTTC. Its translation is CASSIAAPGQGFEQFF.